The 17 T cell receptor beta chains below all came from one sample that was sequenced in a study of long-term antiretroviral therapy in people with HIV. Version v3.0 of the immunoSEQ assay ran at survey level. The data were produced by immunoSEQ multiplex PCR, yet TCRdb's version contains in-frame clones alone and is incomplete. The repertoire includes more than 15,000 clones, approximately 90% of them detected once, and 13% sits in the top ten. This specimen consisted of unsorted PBMCs, obtained 0.6 years after starting antiretroviral therapy. Every receptor here comes from a woman between 40 and 50 years old with HIV.

This clone was recorded only once. The J gene is TRBJ1-2, the V gene TRBV5-1, with 7 positions matching TRBD1. This CDR3 spans 14 amino acids. CDR1 SGHRS and CDR2 YFSETQ come from the germline V gene. The V segment lost 3 bases and the J segment 0 bases; nucleotides outside the gene matches: 2. The CDR3 DNA sequence: TGCGCCAGCAGCTCCGGGACAGCTAACTATGGCTACACCTTC. This encodes CASSSGTANYGYTF.

This clone was seen a single time. The chain has TRBV5-6 and TRBJ2-5; the D gene is possibly TRBD1 (6 bases). Germline CDR1 is SGHDT and CDR2 is YYEEEE. This CDR3 spans 16 amino acids. Between the trimmed V and J ends, which lost 1 base and 2 bases, there was a span of 15 bases. The CDR3, as DNA: TGTGCCAGCAGCTTGAAACCTGGACAGCCACAAGAGACCCAGTACTTC. Translating gives CASSLKPGQPQETQYF.

The chain couples TRBV5-1 to TRBJ2-3; D ambiguous. The germline V gene encodes CDR1 SGHRS and CDR2 YFSETQ. Trimming took off 3 bases at V and 0 bases at J, with 5 bases between the two ends. This CDR3 is built from 13 residues. The CDR3 loop reads CASSSYSTDTQYF. In nucleotides, the CDR3 is TGCGCCAGCAGCTCCTATAGCACAGATACGCAGTATTTT.

This chain joins TRBV10-3 and TRBJ2-3; no firm D call. The CDR3 loop spans 16 amino acids. Between the trimmed V and J ends, which lost 8 bases and 3 bases, there was a span of 21 bases. Germline V gene sequence: CDR1 ENHRY, CDR2 SYGVKD. CDR3 DNA sequence: TGTGCCATCTCAATGGCAGGCCCCTTCATTACAGATACGCAGTATTTT. Translating it yields CAISMAGPFITDTQYF.

CDR3 sequence: CASSTHGTAGGRTDTQYF. The CDR3 bases are TGTGCCAGCAGCACCCATGGAACAGCGGGGGGGCGCACAGATACGCAGTATTTT. The rearrangement uses TRBV9 and TRBJ2-3; 10 nucleotides align to TRBD2. The CDR3 has 18 residues. The germline V gene encodes CDR1 SGDLS and CDR2 YYNGEE. The trim removed 4 bases at V and 1 base at J, leaving 12 bases unmatched.

The chain employs TRBV7-9 and TRBJ2-1, with D possibly matching TRBD1 (6 bases). Germline loops: CDR1 SEHNR, CDR2 FQNEAQ (reference sequence). V was shortened by 0 bases and J by 7 bases, with 10 bases between the two germline ends. This CDR3 is 14 amino acids long. In DNA, the CDR3 is TGTGCCAGCAGCTTAGCGCCAGGGGTGAATGAGCAGTTCTTC. Residues: CASSLAPGVNEQFF.

The chain employs TRBV5-1 and TRBJ1-2, with 7 bases lining up with TRBD1. V shed 0 bases, J shed 7 bases, and the junction held 6 bases outside the gene matches. Germline V gene data show CDR1 as SGHRS and CDR2 as YFSETQ. The CDR3 extends over 14 amino acids. Here the CDR3 reads CASSLGDGTVGYTF. The CDR3 DNA reads TGCGCCAGCAGCTTGGGTGACGGGACAGTTGGCTACACCTTC.

V usage is TRBV7-9 and J usage is TRBJ1-1; D uncertain. V was cut by 2 bases and J by 7 bases, with 11 bases left in between. CDR3 size: 13 residues. CDR1 and CDR2 (germline): SEHNR, FQNEAQ (reference sequence). The CDR3 protein is CASSLYTSDEAFF. CDR3 sequence (DNA): TGTGCCAGCAGCTTATACACCAGTGATGAAGCTTTCTTT. Full variable domain (missing parts from reference TRBV7-9 and TRBJ1-1): DTGVSQNPRHKITKRGQNVTFRCDPISEHNRLYWYRQTLGQGPEFLTYFQNEAQLEKSRLLSDRFSAERPKGSFSTLEIQRTEQGDSAMYLCASSLYTSDEAFFGQGTRLTVV.

CDR3 in DNA: TGTGCCTTTCCGACAGGGGGCGTAGGCTACACCTTC. Its protein product is CAFPTGGVGYTF. The V call is TRBV30, the J call TRBJ1-2; 10 bases match TRBD1. The trim removed 7 bases at V and 8 bases at J, leaving 7 bases unmatched. The CDR3 consists of 12 residues. CDR1 GTSNPN and CDR2 SVGIG come from the germline V gene (reference sequence).

This clone has just one count. The chain is built from TRBV7-9 and TRBJ1-2; no clear D gene. CDR1 and CDR2 (germline): SEHNR, FQNEAQ (reference sequence). Deletions cut 1 base from V and 0 bases from J, with 18 bases between. The CDR3 totals 18 residues. CDR3 amino acids: CASSLVADTGNPNYGYTF. The CDR3 DNA reads TGTGCCAGCAGCTTAGTGGCTGATACGGGCAACCCTAACTATGGCTACACCTTC.

J is TRBJ2-3 and V is TRBV5-1; D is unclear. Germline-derived CDR1 and CDR2 are SGHRS and YFSETQ. V gave up 4 bases and J gave up 2 bases, with 8 bases separating them. There are 13 residues in the CDR3. The CDR3 is CASSPTSTDTQYF. The CDR3 DNA sequence: TGCGCCAGCAGCCCGACCTCCACAGATACGCAGTATTTT.

CDR3 DNA: TGTGCCAGCAGCTTAGGGACTCTCTCCTACGAGCAGTACTTC. Amino acids: CASSLGTLSYEQYF. The chain is built from TRBV7-2 and TRBJ2-7; possible D gene TRBD2, 5 bases. There are 14 residues in the CDR3. Trimming took off 1 base at V and 0 bases at J, with 7 bases between the two ends. Germline V gene data show CDR1 as SGHTA and CDR2 as FQGNSA.

This clone was picked up one time. The V call is TRBV21-1, the J call TRBJ1-5. TRBV21-1 is classified as a pseudogene. The CDR3 is 14 residues long. This CDR3 reads CASGPGGTDQPQHF. The CDR3 coding sequence is TGTGCCAGCGGACCGGGGGGCACCGACCAGCCCCAGCATTTT.

The CDR3 is CASSPLTGAREKLFF. The CDR3 DNA follows: TGCGCCAGCAGCCCTTTGACAGGGGCACGGGAAAAACTGTTTTTT. The genes are TRBV4-1 and TRBJ1-4; 8 nucleotides align to TRBD1. After removal of 4 bases from V and 8 bases from J, the junction contained 9 bases not matched to a gene. CDR1 MGHRA and CDR2 YSYEKL come from the germline V gene. This CDR3 contains 15 residues.

The chain recombines TRBV19 with TRBJ1-5; 10 positions match TRBD1. This CDR3 spans 17 amino acids. The germline CDR1 and CDR2 sequences are LNHDA and SQIVND (reference sequence). The V segment lost 5 bases and the J segment 0 bases; nucleotides outside the gene matches: 7. The CDR3 DNA reads TGTGCCAGTAGTCGAAGAGGGACAGGGGCTAGCAATCAGCCCCAGCATTTT. It encodes CASSRRGTGASNQPQHF.

The chain couples TRBV5-1 to TRBJ1-1; D may be TRBD1 (6 bases). V lost 4 bases and J lost 2, with 15 bases in between. There are 15 residues in the CDR3. Germline-derived CDR1 and CDR2 are SGHRS and YFSETQ. The CDR3 region has the DNA TGCGCCAGCAGCGAGACCCAGGGGAGAAACACTGAAGCTTTCTTT. It is translated as CASSETQGRNTEAFF.

This chain uses TRBV4-2 with TRBJ2-2; D call uncertain. The V gene's germline CDR1 is LGHNA and CDR2 YNFKEQ. Trimming stripped 4 bases from V and 5 bases from J, with 20 bases between. The CDR3 sequence is 17 residues long. CDR3 nucleotides: TGTGCCAGCAGCCCAGTGCCACCTCCTGGGGAAACCGGGGAGCTGTTTTTT. Its protein product is CASSPVPPPGETGELFF.